The 24 T cell receptor beta chains below were found in one sample sequenced in a study of cytomegalovirus exposure and HLA in healthy donors. The PCR made use of 60 Vbeta and 13 Jbeta primers. Profiled with immunoSEQ multiplex PCR; TCRdb holds only in-frame clones, not every one. This sample has 98,000 or so clones, with about a tenth found just once. Material: PBMCs. Source of these receptors: a man aged 35 to 55 in good health and CMV-seropositive.

This clone came up a few times. The gene calls are TRBV6-1 and TRBJ1-1; D is undetermined. The CDR3 totals 12 residues. Germline-derived CDR1 and CDR2 are MNHNS and SASEGT. The V end lost 8 bases, the J end lost 1 base, and 8 bases lay between the germline ends. The CDR3 DNA follows: TGTGCCAGCGGGCCGCAGAACACTGAAGCTTTCTTT. This gives the protein CASGPQNTEAFF.

This clone is labeled medium-sized. This chain uses TRBV2 with TRBJ2-2, with TRBD2 matching 7 bases. Germline CDR1 is SNHLY and CDR2 is FYNNEI. The CDR3 loop spans 13 amino acids. The J segment lost 6 bases and the V segment lost 8 bases, leaving 6 bases of the junction unmatched. CDR3 sequence: CASGRGRSGELFF. In DNA, the CDR3 is TGTGCCAGCGGTCGCGGGAGATCCGGGGAGCTGTTTTTT.

The sample holds a few counts of this clone. The V gene is TRBV27, the J gene TRBJ2-3; TRBD2 agrees at 12 bases. Germline CDR1 is MNHEY and CDR2 is SMNVEV (reference sequence). V shed 2 bases, J shed 3 bases, and the junction held 3 bases outside the gene matches. The CDR3 runs 16 residues. CDR3: CASSLLGTSGTDTQYF. The CDR3 DNA reads TGTGCCAGCAGTTTACTGGGGACTAGCGGGACAGATACGCAGTATTTT.

Worth noting for this clone: The junction does not match germline at one end; this may be a read error. Other DNA sequences of this sample code for an identical CDR3. This chain joins TRBV6-4 and TRBJ1-1; D is perhaps TRBD1 (5 bases). Germline V gene lookup returns CDR1 MRHNA and CDR2 SNTAGT. The CDR3 extends over 13 amino acids. CDR3 sequence reads: CASSPGVNTEAFF. The DNA of the CDR3 is TGTGCCAGCAGTCCGGGGGTGAACACTGAGGCTTTCTTT.

This clone turned up a few times. The V gene is TRBV29-1, the J gene TRBJ1-4; no clear D. This CDR3 is 14 amino acids long. V was pared by 6 bases and J by 3 bases, with 14 bases between. The germline CDR1 and CDR2 sequences are SQVTM and ANQGSEA. This CDR3 reads CSVLPGVSNEKLFF. DNA for the CDR3: TGCAGCGTGCTACCGGGAGTTTCTAATGAAAAACTGTTTTTT.

This clone was counted between two and nine times. This chain connects TRBV7-2 to TRBJ1-4, with TRBD1 as a possible D gene (5 bases). The CDR3 spans 14 residues. Germline CDR1 reads SGHTA; CDR2 reads FQGNSA. The ends were cut back, 1 base at V and 6 bases at J, with 9 bases in the middle. The CDR3 loop is CASSLDRLHEKLFF. The CDR3 DNA sequence: TGTGCCAGCAGCTTAGACAGGTTACATGAAAAACTGTTTTTT. The full variable domain, its missing parts supplied by reference TRBV7-2 and TRBJ1-4, is GAGVSQSPSNKVTEKGKDVELRCDPISGHTALYWYRQSLGQGLEFLIYFQGNSAPDKSGLPSDRFSAERTGGSVSTLTIQRTQQEDSAVYLCASSLDRLHEKLFFGSGTQLSVL.

This clone was counted only a few times. The rearrangement joins TRBV19 to TRBJ2-3; D possibly corresponds to TRBD2 (5 bases). V lost 5 bases to trimming and J lost 1 base, with 10 bases between them. The germline gives CDR1 LNHDA, CDR2 SQIVND (reference sequence). The CDR3 is 14 amino acids. The CDR3 coding sequence is TGTGCCAGTAGTCTTCGGACTGGCACAGATACGCAGTATTTT. This encodes CASSLRTGTDTQYF.

This clone was counted only a few times. The chain uses TRBV10-1 and TRBJ2-7; TRBD2 agrees at 7 bases. The CDR3 has 14 residues. Germline V gives CDR1 WNHNN, CDR2 SYGVQD (reference sequence). The J segment lost 3 bases and the V segment lost 3 bases, leaving 5 bases of the junction unmatched. The CDR3 reads CASSDRGSGYEQYF. The CDR3 nucleotides read TGCGCCAGCAGTGACCGCGGGAGCGGCTACGAGCAGTACTTC.

This clone occurred a few times. The chain uses TRBV4-2 and TRBJ2-7; 13 nucleotides match TRBD2. With V trimmed by 1 base and J by 2 bases, 8 bases remained unmatched. CDR3 length: 18 amino acids. CDR1 is LGHNA, CDR2 YNFKEQ, per germline. The CDR3 region has the DNA TGTGCCAGCAGCCAAGTAGCTACTAGCGGGAGGGCCACCTACGAGCAGTACTTC. Amino acid sequence: CASSQVATSGRATYEQYF.

The rearrangement uses TRBV10-3 and TRBJ2-1; tentatively, D is TRBD2 (6 bases). Trimming removed 0 bases from V and 10 bases from J, with 13 bases in between. Germline V lookup: CDR1 ENHRY, CDR2 SYGVKD. The CDR3 is 14 residues long. The CDR3 sequence: CAISESDLRGEQFF. CDR3 DNA sequence: TGTGCCATCAGTGAGTCGGATCTACGGGGGGAGCAGTTCTTC.

The genes are TRBV28 and TRBJ1-5; 8 nucleotides agree with TRBD1. The CDR3 spans 14 residues. Trimming took 6 bases from V and 9 from J; bases not matched to a gene: 10. Germline V CDR1 and CDR2: MDHEN, SYDVKM. The CDR3 sequence: CASRAQGAVGPQHF. Written as DNA, the CDR3 is TGTGCCAGCAGGGCTCAGGGGGCCGTGGGGCCCCAGCATTTT.

This clone has only a few counts. The chain has TRBV2 and TRBJ2-6, with TRBD1 as a possible D gene (5 bases). CDR3 size: 18 residues. Germline lookup yields CDR1 SNHLY and CDR2 FYNNEI. Trimming pared 7 bases from V and 0 bases from J, leaving 19 bases between. In DNA, the CDR3 is TGTGCCAGCATCGAGAGCAGGGAATTTCGCTCTGGGGCCAACGTCCTGACTTTC. This translates into CASIESREFRSGANVLTF.

V is TRBV4-1 and J is TRBJ2-2; possible D gene TRBD1, 5 bases. The V end lost 6 bases, the J end lost 3 bases, and 14 bases lay between the germline ends. Germline assignment: CDR1 MGHRA and CDR2 YSYEKL. The CDR3 runs 15 residues. CDR3 amino acids: CASSDVRGYTGELFF. The CDR3 DNA follows: TGCGCCAGCAGTGATGTAAGGGGATACACCGGGGAGCTGTTTTTT.

The chain combines TRBV7-9 with TRBJ2-5; perhaps TRBD1 as D (5 bases). Between the trimmed V and J ends, which lost 1 base and 3 bases, there was a span of 6 bases. This CDR3 comprises 13 residues. Germline V lookup: CDR1 SEHNR, CDR2 FQNEAQ (reference sequence). In DNA form, the CDR3 reads TGTGCCAGCAGCTTAGGGGGCGAAGAGACCCAGTACTTC. It codes for CASSLGGEETQYF.

V usage is TRBV6-1 and J usage is TRBJ2-1; D is perhaps TRBD2 (6 bases). Germline V CDR1 and CDR2: MNHNS, SASEGT. This CDR3 has 14 amino acids. With 6 bases removed from V and 4 bases from J, the gap between germline ends came to 13 bases. The CDR3 reads CASSLADPYNEQFF. The DNA of the CDR3 is TGTGCCAGCAGCTTAGCGGACCCTTACAATGAGCAGTTCTTC.

The rearrangement links TRBV7-8 to TRBJ2-1, with unresolved D. The CDR3 covers 12 residues. The germline V gene has CDR1 SGHVS and CDR2 FQNEAQ. Trimming removed 3 bases from V and 2 bases from J, with 2 bases in between. The CDR3 sequence is CASSFTYNEQFF. The CDR3, as DNA: TGTGCCAGCAGCTTTACCTACAATGAGCAGTTCTTC.

There are a few counts of this clone. This chain links TRBV7-6 with TRBJ2-1; 8 bases align to TRBD2. V lost 5 bases to trimming and J lost 10 bases; unmatched junction nucleotides: 13. CDR1 SGHVS and CDR2 FNYEAQ come from the germline V gene. The CDR3 covers 15 residues. CDR3 bases: TGTGCCAGCAGCCCCTCACGGGAGGGCCTATGGGAGCAGTTCTTC. Residues: CASSPSREGLWEQFF. Variable domain in full (rest from reference TRBV7-6 and TRBJ2-1): GAGVSQSPRYKVTKRGQDVALRCDPISGHVSLYWYRQALGQGPEFLTYFNYEAQQDKSGLPNDRFSAERPEGSISTLTIQRTEQRDSAMYRCASSPSREGLWEQFFGPGTRLTVL.

This clone has a handful of counts. V and J are TRBV19 and TRBJ2-7; D might be TRBD1 (6 bases). Germline V gene sequence: CDR1 LNHDA, CDR2 SQIVND (reference sequence). Trimming stripped 5 bases from V and 0 bases from J, with 11 bases between. The CDR3 is 14 residues long. This chain's CDR3 is CASSLGDNSYEQYF. Written as DNA, the CDR3 is TGTGCCAGTAGTTTGGGGGACAACTCCTACGAGCAGTACTTC. Together with reference TRBV19 and TRBJ2-7, the CDR3 gives the full variable domain: DGGITQSPKYLFRKEGQNVTLSCEQNLNHDAMYWYRQDPGQGLRLIYYSQIVNDFQKGDIAEGYSVSREKKESFPLTVTSAQKNPTAFYLCASSLGDNSYEQYFGPGTRLTVT.

There are a few counts of this clone. The CDR3 DNA sequence: TGTGCCTGCCATGGGGGACAGGGGATCTACGAGCAGTACTTC. Its translation: CACHGGQGIYEQYF. This rearrangement joins TRBV30 to TRBJ2-7; the match to TRBD1 covers 10 bases. Germline lookup yields CDR1 GTSNPN and CDR2 SVGIG (reference sequence). The length of the CDR3 is 14 residues. J was trimmed by 3 bases and V by 6 bases; bases with no gene match: 8. The whole variable domain, filled in from reference TRBV30 and TRBJ2-7, reads SQTIHQWPATLVQPVGSPLSLECTVEGTSNPNLYWYRQAAGRGLQLLFYSVGIGQISSEVPQNLSASRPQDRQFILSSKKLLLSDSGFYLCACHGGQGIYEQYFGPGTRLTVT.

This chain uses TRBV13 with TRBJ1-5, with 10 bases fitting TRBD1. V gave up 0 bases and J gave up 6 bases; unmatched junction bases: 2. Germline lookup yields CDR1 PRHDT and CDR2 FYEKMQ (reference sequence). The CDR3 totals 15 residues. CDR3 DNA: TGTGCCAGCAGCTTAGGCCGGGACAGGGGTCAGCCCCAGCATTTT. It is translated as CASSLGRDRGQPQHF.

In this sample, this clone turned up a few times. The rearrangement links TRBV27 to TRBJ2-7; D is unclear. From germline, CDR1 is MNHEY and CDR2 SMNVEV (reference sequence). V lost 6 bases and J 3 bases, leaving 9 bases between the germline ends. This CDR3 region has 12 residues. The CDR3 sequence: CASSSVNYEQYF. CDR3 sequence (DNA): TGTGCCAGCAGCTCCGTAAACTACGAGCAGTACTTC.

The sample holds a few counts of this clone. The gene calls are TRBV7-2 and TRBJ2-2; D may be TRBD1 (6 bases). The V gene's germline CDR1 is SGHTA and CDR2 FQGNSA. This CDR3 spans 14 amino acids. Trimming pared 5 bases from V and 7 bases from J, leaving 14 bases between. The CDR3 DNA sequence: TGTGCCAGCAGCCCTACAGGGCTTGTCGGGGAGCTGTTTTTT. As protein: CASSPTGLVGELFF.

This clone was counted only a few times. This chain joins TRBV7-3 and TRBJ2-1; 7 bases are a match to TRBD2. Germline V gives CDR1 SGHTA, CDR2 FQGTGA. The ends lost 5 bases at V and 8 bases at J; junction bases unmatched: 12. The CDR3 loop spans 15 amino acids. CDR3: CASSPIAGERYEQFF. CDR3 nucleotides: TGTGCCAGCAGCCCCATAGCGGGTGAGAGGTATGAGCAGTTCTTC.

There are a few counts of this clone. V usage is TRBV6-1 and J usage is TRBJ2-5, with a weak D call TRBD1 (5 bases). CDR3 length: 14 residues. With 7 bases removed from V and 4 bases from J, the gap between germline ends came to 16 bases. Germline V lookup: CDR1 MNHNS, CDR2 SASEGT. CDR3 protein: CASIQGYVLETQYF. For the CDR3, the DNA is TGTGCCAGCATCCAGGGTTACGTATTAGAGACCCAGTACTTC.